A selection of T cell receptor beta chains follows, all from one sample in a study of vaccination and CD4 T cells after COVID-19. What these receptors recognize is not known. TCRdb re-analysed the PCR reads in MiXCR, keeping a single row per CDR3 protein. Of about 20,000 distinct CDR3 sequences listed, approximately 52% are singletons. The sample taken for sequencing was CD4+ T cells from blood, cultured in vitro. Receptor source: a human donor who had recovered from COVID-19. Each CDR3 is given with its conserved first and last residue. D genes are given only for firm matches. Part of the rows lack a size; the others show once, few, many or a class for expanded clones.

CDR3nt | CDR3aa | abundance | v_gene | d_gene | j_gene | len
TGTGCCACCAGTGATTCGCGCTATAGCAATCAGCCCCAGCATTTT | CATSDSRYSNQPQHF | . | TRBV24-1 | . | TRBJ1-5 | 15
TGTGCCAGCAGCTTAGGGGGGACAGGGCGAGCCTTC | CASSLGGTGRAF | few | TRBV7-6 | TRBD1 | TRBJ1-2 | 12
TGCAGTGCTAGAGATCGTCCGGGGGCGGCCGATGGCTACACCTTC | CSARDRPGAADGYTF | . | TRBV20-1 | . | TRBJ1-2 | 15
TGCGCCGGGACAGGGTTAGTAGGGACCGGGGAGCTGTTTTTT | CAGTGLVGTGELFF | . | TRBV10-1 | TRBD1 | TRBJ2-2 | 14
TGTGCCAGCAGCTTAGCCCTGGGACAGAACACTGAAGCTTTCTTT | CASSLALGQNTEAFF | . | TRBV5-4 | . | TRBJ1-1 | 15
TGTGCCAGCAGAGCAGCGGGGGGACCCTACAATGAGCAGTTCTTC | CASRAAGGPYNEQFF | . | TRBV6-4 | TRBD2 | TRBJ2-1 | 15
TGTGCCAGTAGTATTTATGGCGGCATCGGCACTGAAGCTTTCTTT | CASSIYGGIGTEAFF | few | TRBV19 | . | TRBJ1-1 | 15
TGTGCCAGCAGAGGACAGGGACGCGGCTCGGGCACGCAGTATTTT | CASRGQGRGSGTQYF | few | TRBV6-1 | TRBD1 | TRBJ2-3 | 15
TGTGCCAGCAGTTTAGTGGTCAAGGTTGGTGGCTACACCTTC | CASSLVVKVGGYTF | few | TRBV28 | . | TRBJ1-2 | 14
TGTGCCAGCAGCCAGGGACAGGGGGTAACCTACGAGCAGTACTTC | CASSQGQGVTYEQYF | few | TRBV7-2 | TRBD1 | TRBJ2-7 | 15
TGCAGTGCTAGCTGGACAGGGATTGACAATCTCGAGCAGTACTTC | CSASWTGIDNLEQYF | . | TRBV20-1 | TRBD1 | TRBJ2-7 | 15
TGCAGCGTGAGCCGGGACAGGGGGCTGGATCAAGTTGATAGCGGCTATGGCTACACCTTC | CSVSRDRGLDQVDSGYGYTF | few | TRBV20-1 | TRBD1 | TRBJ1-2 | 20
TGTGCCATCAGTCCGGGACTAGCGGGAGGGGTCGGGGGGACCCAGTACTTC | CAISPGLAGGVGGTQYF | . | TRBV10-3 | TRBD2 | TRBJ2-5 | 17
TGTGCCAGCAGCTTTGGAAACAGGGTTGCTCCCATGAGAGATGGCTACACCTTC | CASSFGNRVAPMRDGYTF | few | TRBV12-1 | . | TRBJ1-2 | 18
TGTGCCAGCTCCTACGGGGCCGCGAATGAGCAGTTCTTC | CASSYGAANEQFF | . | TRBV6-1 | . | TRBJ2-1 | 13
TGTGCCAGCAGCTTTACAGGGGACACCGGGGAGCTGTTTTTT | CASSFTGDTGELFF | . | TRBV7-2 | TRBD1 | TRBJ2-2 | 14
TGCGCCAGCAGCCATATGCGGGGCGGGCAGGGTAACTATGGCTACACCTTC | CASSHMRGGQGNYGYTF | . | TRBV4-1 | . | TRBJ1-2 | 17
TGTGCCAGTAGCCAGGACAGGGGCTCGTGGAGGACTGAAGCTTTCTTT | CASSQDRGSWRTEAFF | once | TRBV19 | TRBD1 | TRBJ1-1 | 16
TGCAGTGCCCCTGACGCCGAGACTAGCGTTCGGGAGCAGTTCTTC | CSAPDAETSVREQFF | . | TRBV20-1 | TRBD2 | TRBJ2-1 | 15
TGTGCCAGCAGCTTAGCGTACTCGGCGGGGGGCTCCTACGAGCAGTACTTC | CASSLAYSAGGSYEQYF | few | TRBV7-2 | TRBD2 | TRBJ2-7 | 17
TGTGCCAGCAGCTTAGGACGGGTGGATAATTCACCCCTCCACTTT | CASSLGRVDNSPLHF | few | TRBV7-9 | . | TRBJ1-6 | 15
TGTGCCAGCAGGTGGGACAGACAGAACACTGAAGCTTTCTTT | CASRWDRQNTEAFF | . | TRBV5-4 | TRBD1 | TRBJ1-1 | 14
TGTGCCAGCAGCCAGGTGACAGGTATAAGTTCACCCCTCCACTTT | CASSQVTGISSPLHF | . | TRBV3-1 | . | TRBJ1-6 | 15
TGTGCCAGCCAAAACCGCGATTCGAACACTGAAGCTTTCTTT | CASQNRDSNTEAFF | . | TRBV25-1 | . | TRBJ1-1 | 14
TGCAGTGCTAGGAGGGACAGGGGCCTCCAAGAGACCCAGTACTTC | CSARRDRGLQETQYF | . | TRBV20-1 | TRBD1 | TRBJ2-5 | 15
TGTGCCAGCAGTGGGGCCAGTGGGAATGAGCAGTTCTTC | CASSGASGNEQFF | . | TRBV2 | . | TRBJ2-1 | 13
TGTGCCAGTAGTATGAGGAGGGATGAGACCCAGTACTTC | CASSMRRDETQYF | . | TRBV19 | . | TRBJ2-5 | 13
TGTGCCAGCTGGACAGGATCAGCCAAAAACATTCAGTACTTC | CASWTGSAKNIQYF | . | TRBV6-1 | TRBD1 | TRBJ2-4 | 14